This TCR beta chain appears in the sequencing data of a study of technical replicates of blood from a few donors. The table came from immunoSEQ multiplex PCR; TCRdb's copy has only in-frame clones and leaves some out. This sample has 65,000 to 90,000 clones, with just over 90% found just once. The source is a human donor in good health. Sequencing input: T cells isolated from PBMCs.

CDR3 loop: CASRGFGETQYF. Written as DNA, the CDR3 is TGTGCCAGCAGGGGTTTCGGGGAGACCCAGTACTTC. J is TRBJ2-5 and V is TRBV9; unclear D gene. V was cut by 5 bases and J by 5 bases, with 10 bases left in between. This CDR3 is 12 amino acids long. Germline V gives CDR1 SGDLS, CDR2 YYNGEE.